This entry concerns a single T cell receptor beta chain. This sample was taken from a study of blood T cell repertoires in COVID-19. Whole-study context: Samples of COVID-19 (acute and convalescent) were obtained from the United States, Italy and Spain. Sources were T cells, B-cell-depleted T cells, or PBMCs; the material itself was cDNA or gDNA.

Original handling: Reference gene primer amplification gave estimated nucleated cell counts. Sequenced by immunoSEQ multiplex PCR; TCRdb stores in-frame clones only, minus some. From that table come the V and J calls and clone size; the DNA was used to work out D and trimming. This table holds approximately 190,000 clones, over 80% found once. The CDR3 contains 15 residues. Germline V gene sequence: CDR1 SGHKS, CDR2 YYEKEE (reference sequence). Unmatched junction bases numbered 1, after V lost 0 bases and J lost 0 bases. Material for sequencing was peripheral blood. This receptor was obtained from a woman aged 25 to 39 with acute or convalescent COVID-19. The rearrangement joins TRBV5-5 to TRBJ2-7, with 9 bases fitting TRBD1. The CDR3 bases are TGTGCCAGCAGCTTGGGACAGGGGGGCTCCTACGAGCAGTACTTC. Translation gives CASSLGQGGSYEQYF.